These T cell receptor beta chains were read from a single sample in a study of PD-1 blockade in classical Hodgkin lymphoma. Clones were sequenced by immunoSEQ multiplex PCR, and TCRdb holds only the in-frame ones, with some missing. The top ten hold approximately 15% of the sample, which has roughly 49,000 clones, roughly 89% seen once. Material: peripheral blood mononuclear cells (PBMCs), obtained before the fourth cycle of nivolumab. All receptors come from a human donor with classical Hodgkin lymphoma. CDR3s include the opening cysteine and the closing phenylalanine or tryptophan. The D gene is left open where the match is weak. Clone size is shown for a subset of rows, as once, few, many or a class of expanded clone.

TRBV18	TRBD2	.	TRBJ2-7	TGTGCCAGCTCACCACCGGCTCTAGCGGCCTCCTACGAGCAGTACTTC	CASSPPALAASYEQYF
TRBV28	.	.	TRBJ2-2	TGTGCCAGCAGTTCTCGAGACACCGGGGAGCTGTTTTTT	CASSSRDTGELFF
TRBV7-3	.	.	TRBJ2-1	TGTGCCAGCAGCTTAAGCGGGCCAGGCAATGAGCAGTTCTTC	CASSLSGPGNEQFF
TRBV9	.	.	TRBJ1-1	TGTGCCAGCAGCGTAGCCCAGTACACTGAAGCTTTCTTT	CASSVAQYTEAFF
TRBV11-3	TRBD1	.	TRBJ2-6	TGTGCCAGCAGCCTAGGGACAGTCTTTAACTCTGGGGCCAACGTCCTGACTTTC	CASSLGTVFNSGANVLTF
TRBV2	TRBD2	.	TRBJ2-1	TGTGCCATCATTGGGGTAGCGGGAGAGGTGTTCTTC	CAIIGVAGEVFF
TRBV29-1	TRBD1	.	TRBJ2-5	TGCAGCGCCGATCCGTACAGGGGGCTAAGTGGGCAAGAGACCCAGTACTTC	CSADPYRGLSGQETQYF
TRBV11-1	.	few	TRBJ1-2	TGTGCCAGCAGCAGGGACGCCGGAAAAAGGCCTTATGGCTACACCTTC	CASSRDAGKRPYGYTF
TRBV6-1	.	.	TRBJ1-1	TGTGCCAGCAGGCGACGGAACACTGAAGCTTTCTTT	CASRRRNTEAFF
TRBV7-6	TRBD1	.	TRBJ2-2	TGTGCCAGCAGTTCCATGGGACAGGCGAACACCGGGGAGCTGTTTTTT	CASSSMGQANTGELFF
TRBV19	TRBD1	.	TRBJ1-4	TGTGCCAGTAGTATCTCGGACAGGGGGAGTGAAAAACTGTTTTTT	CASSISDRGSEKLFF
TRBV21-1	.	.	TRBJ2-3	TGTGCCAGCAGCAATGGTTACAGGTCGCTTAATACTCCAGATACGCAGTATTTT	CASSNGYRSLNTPDTQYF
TRBV5-6	.	once	TRBJ1-2	TGTGCCAGCAGCTTGGCCCGGGGCTACACCTTC	CASSLARGYTF
TRBV9	TRBD2	.	TRBJ2-5	TGTGCCAGCAGCGTAGCGGCTAGCGGGAGGGTTGGTGGAGAGACCCAGTACTTC	CASSVAASGRVGGETQYF
TRBV9	.	.	TRBJ2-3	TGTGCCAGCAAGGCGGGACCTTCAGATACGCAGTATTTT	CASKAGPSDTQYF
TRBV14	.	.	TRBJ2-7	TGTGCCAGCAGCCATGCCGTGGGGTGGCAGTACTTC	CASSHAVGWQYF
TRBV30	.	few	TRBJ1-2	TGTGCCTGGAGTGTTGGAGAGGTTAACTATGGCTACACCTTC	CAWSVGEVNYGYTF
TRBV13	.	.	TRBJ2-7	TGTGCCAGCAGCTTAGCCCTCTACGAGCAGTACTTC	CASSLALYEQYF
TRBV19	.	.	TRBJ2-7	TGTGCCAGTAGAGGTATCTCCTACGAGCAGTACTTC	CASRGISYEQYF
TRBV7-3	TRBD2	.	TRBJ2-6	TGTGCCAGCAGCTTTGCGGGAGTACCCGGGGCCAACGTCCTGACTTTC	CASSFAGVPGANVLTF
TRBV25-1	TRBD2	.	TRBJ2-1	TGTGCCAGCAGTGAGATAGAGCGGGAATCCAATGAGCAGTTCTTC	CASSEIERESNEQFF
TRBV4-2	.	.	TRBJ1-6	TGTGCCAGCAGCCAAGTCAAGGGGGGTAATTCACCCCTCCACTTT	CASSQVKGGNSPLHF
TRBV4-1	.	.	TRBJ2-7	TGCGCCAGCAGCCAAGAATCGGGGGGCATCGACGAGCAGTACTTC	CASSQESGGIDEQYF
TRBV9	.	few	TRBJ2-3	TGTGCCAGCAGCGTAACACAGGTTTCTAGCACAGATACGCAGTATTTT	CASSVTQVSSTDTQYF
TRBV12-5	TRBD1	.	TRBJ1-1	TGTGCTAGTGGTTCAAGGACAGGGAAGGCGAACACTGAAGCTTTCTTT	CASGSRTGKANTEAFF
TRBV9	TRBD2	.	TRBJ2-1	TGTGCCAGCAGCGGGGGACTAGCGGTTAACAATGAGCAGTTCTTC	CASSGGLAVNNEQFF
TRBV12-5	TRBD1	.	TRBJ1-5	TGTGCTAGTGGGGAACTCCGACAGGGGGGTCAGCCCCAGCATTTT	CASGELRQGGQPQHF
TRBV10-2	.	.	TRBJ1-1	TGCGCCAGCAGTGACAGGGTCTCTGAAGCTTTCTTT	CASSDRVSEAFF
TRBV4-2	TRBD1	.	TRBJ1-5	TGTGCCAGCAGCCAGACATTGTCAGGGGGCACGAAGCCCCAGCATTTT	CASSQTLSGGTKPQHF
TRBV6-6	.	.	TRBJ1-2	TGTGCCAGCAGATTTTCAGGAAAGGGCTATGGCTACACCTTC	CASRFSGKGYGYTF
TRBV11-1	.	.	TRBJ2-7	TGTGCCAGCAGCTTAGGGCCCGGTAGCTCCTACGAGCAGTACTTC	CASSLGPGSSYEQYF
TRBV19	TRBD2	.	TRBJ2-1	TGTGCCAGTAGTATTCGACTAGCGGGAGGCAATGAGCAGTTCTTC	CASSIRLAGGNEQFF
TRBV6-1	.	.	TRBJ1-2	TGTGCCAGCAGTAGTGTTGGTAACCCCGTCTATGGCTACACCTTC	CASSSVGNPVYGYTF
TRBV12-5	.	.	TRBJ2-2	TGTGCTAGTGGTTCCCGGACGGGGAGCACCGGGGAGCTGTTTTTT	CASGSRTGSTGELFF
TRBV27	TRBD2	.	TRBJ2-1	TGTGCCAGCAGTCCCGGGGCGGGAGAGTTCTACAATGAGCAGTTCTTC	CASSPGAGEFYNEQFF
TRBV5-1	TRBD2	.	TRBJ2-1	TGCGCCAGCAGCTTGGGCCTAGCGGGAGGGATGGGCTACAATGAGCAGTTCTTC	CASSLGLAGGMGYNEQFF
TRBV5-1	.	once	TRBJ1-4	TGCGCCAGCAGCTCCGGACAGCTTAATGAAAAACTGTTTTTT	CASSSGQLNEKLFF
TRBV6-5	TRBD1	.	TRBJ2-7	TGTGCCAGCAGGGCCGGACAGGCAATACCCTACGAGCAGTACTTC	CASRAGQAIPYEQYF
TRBV6-1	TRBD1	once	TRBJ1-5	TGTGCCAGCAGTGGGGGGCAGGGGGAGGTTCAGCCCCAGCATTTT	CASSGGQGEVQPQHF
TRBV5-1	TRBD2	.	TRBJ2-7	TGCGCCAGCAGCAGGCGGGGGAGCGAGCAGTACTTC	CASSRRGSEQYF
TRBV19	TRBD1	.	TRBJ1-2	TGTGCCAGTGATCCTCGGACAGGGGGAGGTGGCTACACCTTC	CASDPRTGGGGYTF
TRBV19	.	.	TRBJ2-1	TGTGCCAGTAGTATAACTAGCAGCTCCTACAATGAGCAGTTCTTC	CASSITSSSYNEQFF
TRBV30	.	few	TRBJ1-1	TGTGCCTGGAGTGTTGGCCCCCTTCTGCCTGAAGCTTTCTTT	CAWSVGPLLPEAFF
TRBV7-8	TRBD2	.	TRBJ2-3	TGTGCCAGCAGCTCCTTAGAAGGGAGGGTAACAGATACGCAGTATTTT	CASSSLEGRVTDTQYF
TRBV2	TRBD1	.	TRBJ1-5	TGTGCCAGCAGTGACACAGGAGGGGGCTATCAGCCCCAGCATTTT	CASSDTGGGYQPQHF
TRBV28	TRBD2	once	TRBJ2-1	TGTGCCAGCAGTTTAGTAGCGGGAGGCCTCAATGAGCAGTTCTTC	CASSLVAGGLNEQFF
TRBV2	.	.	TRBJ1-5	TGTGCCAGCAATGATAGGGGCAATCAGCCCCAGCATTTT	CASNDRGNQPQHF
TRBV7-9	TRBD1	.	TRBJ2-2	TGTGCCAGCAGCACTCGACAGGGGCGGGTCGGGGAGCTGTTTTTT	CASSTRQGRVGELFF
TRBV30	.	.	TRBJ1-2	TGTGCCTGGAGTGTAGCAGTAAGCGGCTACACCTTC	CAWSVAVSGYTF
TRBV5-1	.	.	TRBJ2-5	TGCGCCAGCAGCTTGGATGGGACGCCCCAAGAGACCCAGTACTTC	CASSLDGTPQETQYF
TRBV6-1	.	.	TRBJ2-7	TGTGCCAGCAGTGAAAGGTCCCCGTACGAGCAGTACTTC	CASSERSPYEQYF
TRBV9	TRBD2	.	TRBJ2-7	TGTGCCAGCAGCGTAGGCCTAGCGGCGAACTACGAGCAGTACTTC	CASSVGLAANYEQYF
TRBV19	.	.	TRBJ2-7	TGTGCCAGTAGTATGTCCCCACTAGCAGCGATCTACGAGCAGTACTTC	CASSMSPLAAIYEQYF
TRBV6-1	TRBD2	.	TRBJ2-1	TGTGCCAGCAGAGGGACTAGCAGTTACAATGAGCAGTTCTTC	CASRGTSSYNEQFF
TRBV19	TRBD1	.	TRBJ1-3	TGTGCCAGTAGTCCGGGGTGGACAGGGGTAAACACCATATATTTT	CASSPGWTGVNTIYF